A selection of T cell receptor beta chains follows, all from one sample in a study of cytomegalovirus exposure and HLA in healthy donors. The table came from immunoSEQ multiplex PCR; TCRdb's copy has only in-frame clones and leaves some out. The sample has around 85,000 clones, over 60% seen once; the top ten hold about 1.1%. The sequenced sample consisted of PBMCs. The source of these receptors is a male donor in good health and CMV-seronegative. Each CDR3 is given with its conserved first and last residue. Fields, in order: clone size, V gene, D gene, J gene, CDR3 protein, CDR3 DNA. D genes are given only for firm matches. A clone size is listed for some rows: how often the clone was seen (once, few, many), or a class if it is expanded.

>.|TRBV7-9|.|TRBJ1-1
CASSLASTDADTEAFF
TGTGCCAGCAGCTTAGCTTCGACAGATGCTGACACTGAAGCTTTCTTT
>once|TRBV27|TRBD1|TRBJ2-7
CASSLRTGRDEQYF
TGTGCCAGCAGTCTTCGGACAGGCCGCGACGAGCAGTACTTC
>.|TRBV9|.|TRBJ2-3
CASSVSSYGGTDTQYF
TGTGCCAGCAGCGTATCCTCCTATGGGGGGACAGATACGCAGTATTTT
>.|TRBV11-3|.|TRBJ2-3
CATSTTLDTQYF
TGTGCCACCTCAACCACTCTGGATACGCAGTATTTT
>.|TRBV5-1|.|TRBJ1-5
CASSFGEIPNQPQNF
TGCGCCAGCAGCTTCGGGGAAATCCCCAATCAGCCCCAGAATTTT
>.|TRBV9|TRBD1|TRBJ1-3
CASSSRQGSDTIYF
TGTGCCAGCAGCTCTCGACAGGGATCGGACACCATATATTTT
>few|TRBV11-3|.|TRBJ2-1
CASSLVPGRNEQFF
TGTGCCAGCAGCTTGGTCCCGGGTAGGAATGAGCAGTTCTTC
>.|TRBV25-1|.|TRBJ1-2
CASSEFGGANYGYTF
TGTGCCAGCAGTGAATTTGGAGGGGCTAACTATGGCTACACCTTC
>.|TRBV4-2|.|TRBJ2-1
CASSQDTAGSPRSYNEQFF
TGTGCCAGCAGCCAAGACACGGCGGGGTCTCCTCGCTCCTACAATGAGCAGTTCTTC
>.|TRBV5-1|.|TRBJ2-5
CASSLSREETQYF
TGCGCCAGCAGCTTGAGCCGTGAAGAGACCCAGTACTTC
>few|TRBV9|TRBD2|TRBJ2-2
CASSVVGAGDTGELFF
TGTGCCAGCAGCGTAGTGGGCGCGGGAGACACCGGGGAGCTGTTTTTT
>.|TRBV29-1|TRBD2|TRBJ2-1
CSVGGGLAGATYNEQFF
TGCAGCGTTGGGGGGGGACTAGCGGGAGCTACCTACAATGAGCAGTTCTTC
>few|TRBV19|.|TRBJ1-1
CASSTQGNTEAFF
TGTGCCAGTAGTACTCAGGGGAATACTGAAGCTTTCTTT
>few|TRBV5-4|TRBD1|TRBJ1-1
CASTPRETGGTEAFF
TGTGCCAGCACCCCCCGGGAGACAGGGGGGACTGAAGCTTTCTTT
>.|TRBV7-9|TRBD1|TRBJ2-7
CASSQNRGTGEQYF
TGTGCCAGCAGCCAAAACAGGGGAACGGGGGAGCAGTACTTC
>.|TRBV4-2|TRBD1|TRBJ1-2
CASSQTGGEAYGYTF
TGTGCCAGCAGCCAGACAGGGGGGGAAGCCTATGGCTACACCTTC
>few|TRBV5-1|.|TRBJ1-3
CASSPASGISGNTIYF
TGCGCCAGCAGCCCGGCTTCGGGGATCTCTGGAAACACCATATATTTT
>.|TRBV5-5|.|TRBJ1-4
CASSLVAATNEKLFF
TGTGCCAGCAGCTTGGTGGCAGCAACTAATGAAAAACTGTTTTTT
>.|TRBV5-6|TRBD1|TRBJ2-7
CASSLAGQAAYEQYF
TGTGCCAGCAGCTTGGCGGGACAGGCTGCCTACGAGCAGTACTTC
>.|TRBV4-2|TRBD2|TRBJ2-1
CASSQELAGTYNEQFF
TGTGCCAGCAGCCAAGAGCTAGCGGGGACCTACAATGAGCAGTTCTTC
>once|TRBV6-5|TRBD1|TRBJ1-5
CASRGTDNNQPQHF
TGTGCCAGCAGGGGGACAGATAACAATCAGCCCCAGCATTTT
>.|TRBV28|.|TRBJ2-3
CASSFFGGPITQYF
TGTGCCAGCAGTTTTTTCGGGGGGCCGATTACGCAGTATTTT
>once|TRBV7-2|TRBD2|TRBJ2-5
CASTLSGGFETQYF
TGTGCCAGCACTCTAAGCGGGGGGTTTGAGACCCAGTACTTC
>.|TRBV7-9|TRBD1|TRBJ1-2
CASSPGDRGDGYTF
TGTGCCAGCAGCCCCGGGGACAGGGGGGATGGCTACACCTTC
>.|TRBV5-1|TRBD2|TRBJ2-1
CASIPAGASGSSYNEQFF
TGCGCCAGCATCCCGGCTGGGGCTAGCGGGAGCTCCTACAATGAGCAGTTCTTC
>.|TRBV13|TRBD2|TRBJ2-7
CASSVGTSGVGEQYF
TGTGCCAGCAGCGTGGGGACTAGCGGGGTGGGGGAGCAGTACTTC
>.|TRBV6-1|TRBD1|TRBJ1-2
CASRESGQLYGYTF
TGTGCCAGCAGGGAATCGGGACAGCTCTATGGCTACACCTTC
>.|TRBV5-4|.|TRBJ1-4
CASSSFDGATNEKLFF
TGTGCCAGCAGCTCGTTCGACGGAGCAACTAATGAAAAACTGTTTTTT
>.|TRBV5-8|TRBD1|TRBJ1-5
CASSLRTGGNQPQHF
TGTGCCAGCAGCTTGCGGACAGGGGGCAATCAGCCCCAGCATTTT
>.|TRBV27|.|TRBJ2-6
CASSLVGLGANVLTF
TGTGCCAGCAGTTTGGTGGGGCTTGGGGCCAACGTCCTGACTTTC
>once|TRBV4-2|TRBD1|TRBJ2-7
CASSQSPGGFPFQYF
TGTGCCAGCAGCCAAAGCCCAGGGGGTTTCCCGTTCCAGTACTTC
>.|TRBV27|TRBD2|TRBJ2-1
CASSSPPVAGSYNEQFF
TGTGCCAGCAGTTCCCCACCGGTAGCGGGGTCCTACAATGAGCAGTTCTTC
>few|TRBV2|TRBD1|TRBJ2-5
CASSRDSQETQYF
TGTGCCAGCAGTAGGGACAGCCAAGAGACCCAGTACTTC
>.|TRBV19|.|TRBJ2-7
CASSIVGGARQEQYF
TGTGCCAGTAGTATAGTTGGCGGGGCCCGCCAAGAGCAGTACTTC
>.|TRBV5-4|TRBD1|TRBJ1-6
CASSLGTGGGSTLHF
TGTGCCAGCAGCTTAGGGACAGGGGGCGGAAGTACCCTCCACTTT